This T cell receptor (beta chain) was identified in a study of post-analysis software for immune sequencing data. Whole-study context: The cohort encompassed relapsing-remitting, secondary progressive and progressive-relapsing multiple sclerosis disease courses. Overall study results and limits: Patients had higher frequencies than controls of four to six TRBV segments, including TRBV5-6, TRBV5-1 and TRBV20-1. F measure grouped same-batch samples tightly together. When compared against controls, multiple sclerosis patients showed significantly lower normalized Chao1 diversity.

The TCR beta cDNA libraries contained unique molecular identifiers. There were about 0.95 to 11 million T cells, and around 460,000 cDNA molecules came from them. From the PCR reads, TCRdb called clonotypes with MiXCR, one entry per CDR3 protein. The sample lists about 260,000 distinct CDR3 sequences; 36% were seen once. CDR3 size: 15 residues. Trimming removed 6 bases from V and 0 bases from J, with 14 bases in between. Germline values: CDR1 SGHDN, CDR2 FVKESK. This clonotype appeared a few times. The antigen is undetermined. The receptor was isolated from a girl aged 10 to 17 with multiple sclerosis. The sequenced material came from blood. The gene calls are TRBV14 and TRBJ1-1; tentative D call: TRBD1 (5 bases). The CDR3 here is CASSHSGYLNTEAFF. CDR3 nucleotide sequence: TGTGCCAGCAGTCATTCAGGGTATCTGAACACTGAAGCTTTCTTT.